These 19 T cell receptor beta chains were all obtained from the same sample, sequenced in a study of immune evolution from preneoplasia to lung adenocarcinoma. Measured with immunoSEQ multiplex PCR; TCRdb has only the in-frame clones, and not every one. The table has 6,000 to 10,000 clones, approximately 78% seen once. Sequenced input: FFPE adjacent normal lung tissue. All receptors come from a person between 70 and 80 years old with lung adenocarcinoma.

The J gene is TRBJ2-7, the V gene TRBV11-2, with a possible D match to TRBD1 (6 bases). This CDR3 has 13 residues. V lost 3 bases to trimming and J lost 4 bases, with 10 bases between them. Germline values: CDR1 SGHAT, CDR2 FQNNGV. The DNA for the CDR3 is TGTGCCAGCAGCTTCATAAGGGGGTACGAGCAGTACTTC. This sequence encodes CASSFIRGYEQYF.

V usage is TRBV6-5 and J usage is TRBJ2-1, with 11 bases identical to TRBD1. V shed 2 bases and J 7 bases; nucleotides not matched to a gene: 4. Germline V CDR1 and CDR2: MNHEY, SVGAGI. The length of the CDR3 is 15 residues. The CDR3 bases are TGTGCCAGCAGTTACGGACAGGGGGCTTGGAATGAGCAGTTCTTC. This translates into CASSYGQGAWNEQFF.

The rearrangement joins TRBV30 to TRBJ2-3; 7 bases line up with TRBD2. The V gene end was trimmed by 0 bases and the J gene end by 0 bases; junction bases not matched to a gene: 6. This CDR3 contains 16 residues. In germline, CDR1 is GTSNPN, CDR2 SVGIG (reference sequence). The CDR3 coding sequence is TGTGCCTGGAGTGTACCCCCGGGGGGAAGCACAGATACGCAGTATTTT. It specifies CAWSVPPGGSTDTQYF. The entire variable domain, with the rest obtained from reference TRBV30 and TRBJ2-3, is as follows: SQTIHQWPATLVQPVGSPLSLECTVEGTSNPNLYWYRQAAGRGLQLLFYSVGIGQISSEVPQNLSASRPQDRQFILSSKKLLLSDSGFYLCAWSVPPGGSTDTQYFGPGTRLTVL.

This clone was recorded a few times. This chain links TRBV30 with TRBJ1-5, with D possibly TRBD1 on 5 matching bases. The V end lost 1 base, the J end lost 5 bases, and 18 bases lay between the germline ends. The CDR3 length is 16 residues. Germline assignment: CDR1 GTSNPN and CDR2 SVGIG (reference sequence). DNA for the CDR3: TGTGCCTGGAGTGAACTTGGTCGGGGGGTCGATCAGCCCCAGCATTTT. Its translation: CAWSELGRGVDQPQHF.

V gene TRBV30 combines with J gene TRBJ1-1, with D perhaps TRBD1 (6 bases). The CDR3 has 14 amino acids. The germline V gene has CDR1 GTSNPN and CDR2 SVGIG (reference sequence). Deletions cut 5 bases from V and 1 base from J, with 14 bases between. CDR3 in amino acids: CAWSPGHRNTEAFF. The CDR3 DNA reads TGTGCCTGGTCGCCGGGACACAGGAACACTGAAGCTTTCTTT. The whole variable domain, filled in from reference TRBV30 and TRBJ1-1, reads SQTIHQWPATLVQPVGSPLSLECTVEGTSNPNLYWYRQAAGRGLQLLFYSVGIGQISSEVPQNLSASRPQDRQFILSSKKLLLSDSGFYLCAWSPGHRNTEAFFGQGTRLTVV.

The genes are TRBV7-9 and TRBJ1-3; D is perhaps TRBD1 (6 bases). The V end was cut by 3 bases, the J end by 4 bases, with 16 bases between. The CDR3 consists of 16 residues. CDR1 and CDR2 from the germline V gene are SEHNR and FQNEAQ (reference sequence). The CDR3 is CASSFNRAPDGNTIYF. CDR3 in DNA: TGTGCCAGCAGCTTCAACAGGGCTCCGGACGGAAACACCATATATTTT.

The chain links TRBV13 to TRBJ1-1; D is perhaps TRBD1 (6 bases). CDR3 size: 14 residues. CDR1 is PRHDT and CDR2 is FYEKMQ in the germline V gene (reference sequence). V was clipped by 4 bases and J by 7 bases, with 16 bases between them. The CDR3 DNA is TGTGCCAGCAGCTCCCAGACAGGAGACATTGAAGCTTTCTTT. Amino acid sequence: CASSSQTGDIEAFF.

This clone was found a few times. This sequence joins TRBV7-3 and TRBJ2-7; TRBD2 aligns across 8 bases. The trim removed 2 bases at V and 4 bases at J, leaving 7 bases unmatched. The CDR3 has 15 amino acids. In germline, CDR1 is SGHTA, CDR2 FQGTGA. The CDR3: CASSLHGGGQYEQYF. The CDR3 DNA reads TGTGCCAGCAGCTTACACGGGGGGGGCCAATACGAGCAGTACTTC.

This clone turned up a few times. This chain links TRBV9 with TRBJ2-2, with D hard to call. V gave up 2 bases and J gave up 7 bases, with 15 bases separating them. CDR1 and CDR2 (germline): SGDLS, YYNGEE. CDR3 size: 15 residues. The CDR3: CASSVGFRSSGELFF. CDR3 bases: TGTGCCAGCAGCGTCGGTTTCCGTTCTAGCGGGGAGCTGTTTTTT.

CDR3 bases: TGTGCCAGCAGCTTGGCCAGGGACAGAACCTACGAGCAGTACTTC. It is translated as CASSLARDRTYEQYF. The V gene is TRBV5-6, the J gene TRBJ2-7, with 7 bases aligning to TRBD1. There are 15 residues in the CDR3. The germline V gene encodes CDR1 SGHDT and CDR2 YYEEEE. Trimming removed 0 bases from V and 2 bases from J; junction bases left unmatched: 5.

The rearrangement links TRBV5-8 to TRBJ2-4; 9 nucleotides agree with TRBD1. The V gene end was trimmed by 0 bases and the J gene end by 6 bases; junction bases not matched to a gene: 4. This CDR3 is 15 amino acids long. Germline V gene data show CDR1 as SGHTS and CDR2 as YDEGEE. Here the CDR3 reads CASSLGDRVANIQYF. DNA of the CDR3: TGTGCCAGCAGCTTGGGGGACAGGGTTGCAAACATTCAGTACTTC.

This chain links TRBV10-3 with TRBJ2-2; TRBD2 might be the D (6 bases). V shed 0 bases and J shed 4 bases, with 9 bases lying between them. The CDR3 sequence is 15 residues long. Looked up from germline, CDR1 is ENHRY and CDR2 is SYGVKD. The CDR3 reads CAISESKRATGELFF. CDR3 DNA: TGTGCCATCAGTGAGTCGAAGCGGGCCACCGGGGAGCTGTTTTTT.

V gene TRBV11-3 combines with J gene TRBJ2-5; no reliable D call. This CDR3 is built from 13 residues. Trimming removed 2 bases at V and 5 bases at J, with 9 bases between. The germline gives CDR1 SGHNT, CDR2 YENEEA. CDR3 sequence (DNA): TGTGCCAGCAGCTTAACTATTCGGGAGACCCAGTACTTC. It translates to CASSLTIRETQYF.

The chain recombines TRBV5-1 with TRBJ2-1; 8 bases line up with TRBD2. Trimming cost V 2 bases and J 1 base; bases outside gene matches: 14. This CDR3 region has 19 residues. Germline V lookup: CDR1 SGHRS, CDR2 YFSETQ. The CDR3 spells CASSFGTGTRAVSYNEQFF. For the CDR3, the DNA is TGCGCCAGCAGCTTTGGGACCGGGACTAGGGCCGTTTCCTACAATGAGCAGTTCTTC.

The rearrangement joins TRBV2 to TRBJ2-3, with D tentatively TRBD1 or TRBD2 (5 bases each). The germline V gene encodes CDR1 SNHLY and CDR2 FYNNEI. Trimming shortened V by 4 bases and J by 2 bases, and 10 bases separated the two germline ends. The CDR3 contains 14 residues. CDR3 in DNA: TGTGCCAGCAGTGCGTTGGGGGTCACAGATACGCAGTATTTT. The encoded protein is CASSALGVTDTQYF.

J is TRBJ2-1 and V is TRBV29-1, with D perhaps being TRBD1 or TRBD2 (5 bases each). The CDR3 loop spans 11 amino acids. V lost 4 bases and J 7 bases, leaving 8 bases between the germline ends. Germline CDR1 SQVTM, CDR2 ANQGSEA. CDR3 region: CSVGWGNEQFF. The CDR3 region has the DNA TGCAGCGTTGGTTGGGGGAATGAGCAGTTCTTC.

The gene calls are TRBV29-1 and TRBJ2-1; the D gene is possibly TRBD2 (7 bases). The germline V and J ends were trimmed by 6 bases and 5 bases, with 17 bases remaining between them. This CDR3 region has 14 residues. Germline V gives CDR1 SQVTM, CDR2 ANQGSEA. CDR3 loop: CSVPPRGGDNEQFF. CDR3 nucleotide sequence: TGCAGCGTCCCCCCCAGGGGAGGGGACAATGAGCAGTTCTTC.

CDR3 in DNA: TGCAGTGCTCTAGGGTTAGATACGCAGTATTTT. It translates to CSALGLDTQYF. The V call is TRBV20-1, the J call TRBJ2-3; D ambiguous. This CDR3 contains 11 residues. In germline, CDR1 is DFQATT, CDR2 SNEGSKA (reference sequence). The ends were cut back, 5 bases at V and 5 bases at J, with 8 bases in the middle.

The V call is TRBV30, the J call TRBJ1-1; 8 bases line up with TRBD1. V shed 5 bases and J 1 base; nucleotides not matched to a gene: 6. The CDR3 consists of 14 residues. Germline CDR1 reads GTSNPN; CDR2 reads SVGIG (reference sequence). CDR3 amino acids: CAWDRGGRNTEAFF. The CDR3 DNA reads as TGTGCCTGGGACAGGGGTGGGAGGAACACTGAAGCTTTCTTT. Combining the CDR3 with reference TRBV30 and TRBJ1-1 gives the whole variable domain SQTIHQWPATLVQPVGSPLSLECTVEGTSNPNLYWYRQAAGRGLQLLFYSVGIGQISSEVPQNLSASRPQDRQFILSSKKLLLSDSGFYLCAWDRGGRNTEAFFGQGTRLTVV.